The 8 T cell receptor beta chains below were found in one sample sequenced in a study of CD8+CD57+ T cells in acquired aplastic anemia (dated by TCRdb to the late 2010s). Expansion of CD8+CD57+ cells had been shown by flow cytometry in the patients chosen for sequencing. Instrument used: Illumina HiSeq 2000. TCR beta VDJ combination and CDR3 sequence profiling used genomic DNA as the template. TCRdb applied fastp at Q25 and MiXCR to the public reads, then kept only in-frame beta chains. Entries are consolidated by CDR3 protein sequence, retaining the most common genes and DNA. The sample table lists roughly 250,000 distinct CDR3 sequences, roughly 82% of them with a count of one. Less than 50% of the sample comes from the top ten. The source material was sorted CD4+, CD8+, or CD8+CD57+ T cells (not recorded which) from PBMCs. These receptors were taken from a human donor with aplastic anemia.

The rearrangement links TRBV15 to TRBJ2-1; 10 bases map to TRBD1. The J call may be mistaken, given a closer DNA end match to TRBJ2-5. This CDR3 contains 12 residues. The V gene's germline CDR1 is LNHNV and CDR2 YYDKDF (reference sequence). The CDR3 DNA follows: TGTGCCACCAGCAGGGACAGGGGGGACCAGTACTTC. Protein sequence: CATSRDRGDQYF.

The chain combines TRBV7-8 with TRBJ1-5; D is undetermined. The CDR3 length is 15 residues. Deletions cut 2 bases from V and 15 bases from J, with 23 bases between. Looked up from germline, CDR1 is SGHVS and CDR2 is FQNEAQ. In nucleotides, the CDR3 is TGTGCCAGCAGCTTATCCGGCACCCGAGGGCTTCTCAGGCATTTT. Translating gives CASSLSGTRGLLRHF.

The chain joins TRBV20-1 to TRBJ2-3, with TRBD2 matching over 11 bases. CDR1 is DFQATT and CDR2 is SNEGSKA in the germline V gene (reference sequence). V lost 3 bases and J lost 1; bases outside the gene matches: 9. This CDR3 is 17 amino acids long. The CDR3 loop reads CSASLSGGDLRTDTQYF. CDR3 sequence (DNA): TGCAGTGCTAGTCTTAGCGGGGGGGATCTACGCACAGATACGCAGTATTTT.

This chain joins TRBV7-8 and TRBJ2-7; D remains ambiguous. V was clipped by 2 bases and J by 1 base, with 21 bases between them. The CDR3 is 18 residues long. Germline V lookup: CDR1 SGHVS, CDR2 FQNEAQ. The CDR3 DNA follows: TGTGCCAGCAGCTTACCGCGAGACGCCACAGCCCTTTCCTACGAGCAGTACGTC. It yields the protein CASSLPRDATALSYEQYV.

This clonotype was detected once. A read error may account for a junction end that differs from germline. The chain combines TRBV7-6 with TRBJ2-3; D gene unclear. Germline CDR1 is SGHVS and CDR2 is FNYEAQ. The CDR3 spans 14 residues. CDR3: CASSPPKQTEHNEF. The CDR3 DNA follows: TGTGCCAGCAGTCCGCCGAAACAAACCGAACACAATGAGTTT.

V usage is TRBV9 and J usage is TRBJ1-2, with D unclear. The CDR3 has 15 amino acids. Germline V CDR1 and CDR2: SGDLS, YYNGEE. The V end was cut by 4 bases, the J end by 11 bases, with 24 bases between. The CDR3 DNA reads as TGTGCCAGCAGCTTAAGGTCAGATACCCAGTATGTTTACACCTTC. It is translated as CASSLRSDTQYVYTF.

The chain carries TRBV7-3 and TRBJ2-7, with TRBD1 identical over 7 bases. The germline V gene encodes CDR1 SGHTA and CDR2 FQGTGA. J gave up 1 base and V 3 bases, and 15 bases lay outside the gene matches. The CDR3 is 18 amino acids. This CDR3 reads CASSFHADWTGLSYEQYV. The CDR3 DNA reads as TGTGCCAGCAGCTTTCATGCAGACTGGACAGGCCTTTCCTACGAGCAGTACGTC.

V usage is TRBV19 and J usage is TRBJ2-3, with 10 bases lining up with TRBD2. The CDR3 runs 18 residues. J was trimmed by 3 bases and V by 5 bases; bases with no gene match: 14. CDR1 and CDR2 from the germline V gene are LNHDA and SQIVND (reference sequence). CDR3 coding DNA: TGTGCCAGTAGTCTACTTAGCGGGGGGTCGTTAGGAACAGATACGCAGTATTTT. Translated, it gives CASSLLSGGSLGTDTQYF. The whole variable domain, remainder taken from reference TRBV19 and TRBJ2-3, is DGGITQSPKYLFRKEGQNVTLSCEQNLNHDAMYWYRQDPGQGLRLIYYSQIVNDFQKGDIAEGYSVSREKKESFPLTVTSAQKNPTAFYLCASSLLSGGSLGTDTQYFGPGTRLTVL.